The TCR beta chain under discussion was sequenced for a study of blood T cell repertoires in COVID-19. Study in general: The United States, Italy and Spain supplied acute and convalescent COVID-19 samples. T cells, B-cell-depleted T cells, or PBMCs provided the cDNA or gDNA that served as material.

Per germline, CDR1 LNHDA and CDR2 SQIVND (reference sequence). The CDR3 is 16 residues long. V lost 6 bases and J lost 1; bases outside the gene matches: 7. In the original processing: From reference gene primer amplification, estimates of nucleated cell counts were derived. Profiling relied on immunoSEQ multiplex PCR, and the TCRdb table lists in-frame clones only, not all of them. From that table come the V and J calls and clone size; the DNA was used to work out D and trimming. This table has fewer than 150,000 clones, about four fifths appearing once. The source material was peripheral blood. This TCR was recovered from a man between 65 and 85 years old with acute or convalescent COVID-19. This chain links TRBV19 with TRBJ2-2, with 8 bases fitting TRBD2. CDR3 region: CASRVIAGMNTGELFF. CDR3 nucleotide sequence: TGTGCCAGTAGGGTGATAGCGGGGATGAACACCGGGGAGCTGTTTTTT.